This T cell receptor beta chain was recorded in a study of shared clonotypes between healthy human individuals. As for the study in general: The people who gave samples were a couple of women and a few men aged 18 to 49. Overall study findings and caveats: Unshared clonotypes carried lower generation probabilities than those common to all four donors.

The CDR3 spans 13 residues. CDR1 and CDR2 (germline): SEHNR, FQNEAQ (reference sequence). V was cut by 5 bases and J by 0 bases, with 8 bases left in between. Terminally differentiated effector memory CD45RA+ cells were excluded from the naive CD8 cells, which were CD45RO-negative and positively selected for CCR7. Sequenced by immunoSEQ multiplex PCR; TCRdb stores in-frame clones only, minus some. The table lists hundreds of thousands of clones, approximately 96% of them singletons. Of note for this clone: The antigen is undetermined.

The chain has TRBV7-9 and TRBJ2-7; D not resolved. This receptor was identified in a young woman in good health. The sequenced sample consisted of naive CD8+ T cells sorted from blood. CDR3 sequence reads: CASSDHPSYEQYF. The CDR3 region has the DNA TGTGCCAGCAGCGACCACCCCTCCTACGAGCAGTACTTC.